This passage covers 23 T cell receptor beta chains from one sample sequenced in a study of T cell changes during pregnancy in multiple sclerosis. Assay used: immunoSEQ multiplex PCR; TCRdb lists only in-frame clones, some missing. The data hold under 50,000 clones, with roughly 92% observed a single time. The specimen was CD4+ T cells from peripheral blood mononuclear cells, collected in the first trimester of pregnancy. Receptors were obtained from a female donor with multiple sclerosis, enrolled in a pregnancy study.

The chain has TRBV28 and TRBJ2-5; 8 bases line up with TRBD1. The germline CDR1 and CDR2 sequences are MDHEN and SYDVKM. CDR3 length equals 11 residues. Trimming took 5 bases from V and 10 from J; bases not matched to a gene: 3. The CDR3 coding sequence is TGTGCCAGCAGTCTACAGGGGGTCCAGTACTTC. This encodes CASSLQGVQYF.

This clone appeared a single time. J is TRBJ1-2 and V is TRBV28; 8 positions match TRBD1. The germline V gene encodes CDR1 MDHEN and CDR2 SYDVKM. Trimming cost V 2 bases and J 3 bases; bases outside gene matches: 5. This CDR3 spans 15 amino acids. The CDR3 DNA follows: TGTGCCAGCAGTTTACCGCAGGGGGCGGACTATGGCTACACCTTC. Residues: CASSLPQGADYGYTF.

The rearrangement uses TRBV19 and TRBJ1-1, with 11 bases matching TRBD1. Germline CDR1 is LNHDA and CDR2 is SQIVND (reference sequence). The CDR3 is made up of 18 amino acids. V trimming: 5 bases; J trimming: 0 bases; junction bases outside the gene matches: 11. The CDR3 protein is CASSPRTGGVGLNTEAFF. The CDR3 DNA sequence: TGTGCCAGTAGTCCGAGGACAGGGGGCGTAGGGTTGAACACTGAAGCTTTCTTT.

This rearrangement joins TRBV5-6 to TRBJ2-5, with TRBD2 as a possible D gene (6 bases). Trimming pared 4 bases from V and 4 bases from J, leaving 20 bases between. The CDR3 length is 16 residues. Germline V CDR1 and CDR2: SGHDT, YYEEEE. The CDR3 DNA reads as TGTGCCAGCAGCCTCGGGACGGGCCAAGCGGGAGAGACCCAGTACTTC. This encodes CASSLGTGQAGETQYF.

The chain carries TRBV5-1 and TRBJ2-3, with D tentatively TRBD1 (6 bases). The V gene lost 0 bases and the J gene lost 2 bases, with 7 bases spanning the gap. This CDR3 spans 14 amino acids. The V gene's germline CDR1 is SGHRS and CDR2 YFSETQ. DNA of the CDR3: TGCGCCAGCAGCTTGGGGACAGCCACAGATACGCAGTATTTT. It translates to CASSLGTATDTQYF.

The V gene is TRBV4-1, the J gene TRBJ2-1; D possibly corresponds to TRBD2 (5 bases). Germline V gives CDR1 MGHRA, CDR2 YSYEKL. V lost 4 bases and J 5 bases, leaving 12 bases between the germline ends. This CDR3 has 14 residues. CDR3 nucleotide sequence: TGCGCCAGCAGCCCCGGCGGGCGGGACAATGAGCAGTTCTTC. This encodes CASSPGGRDNEQFF.

The V and J genes are TRBV30 and TRBJ2-3, with 8 bases identical to TRBD1. The CDR3 runs to 14 residues. CDR1 and CDR2 from the germline V gene are GTSNPN and SVGIG (reference sequence). J gave up 1 base and V 3 bases, and 3 bases lay outside the gene matches. The CDR3 nucleotides read TGTGCCTGGAGAGCCAGGGGGCGCACAGATACGCAGTATTTT. This gives the protein CAWRARGRTDTQYF.

The V gene is TRBV12-5, the J gene TRBJ2-5, with a possible D match to TRBD2 (5 bases). Trimming left V 5 bases short and J 2 bases short, with 12 bases between. Germline lookup yields CDR1 LGHNT and CDR2 FRNRAP. The CDR3 totals 14 residues. The CDR3, as DNA: TGTGCTAGTGGTCCAGGCGAGGGTCAAGAGACCCAGTACTTC. Translation gives CASGPGEGQETQYF.

This rearrangement joins TRBV6-6 to TRBJ2-7; 9 bases are a match to TRBD1. The CDR3 length is 15 residues. Looked up from germline, CDR1 is MNHNY and CDR2 is SVGAGI (reference sequence). J lost 1 base, V lost 4 bases, and 5 bases had no gene match. CDR3: CASSSRQGVSYEQYF. The CDR3 nucleotides are TGTGCCAGCAGTTCTCGACAGGGGGTATCCTACGAGCAGTACTTC.

CDR3 sequence: CASSWVQGGYGYTF. DNA of the CDR3: TGTGCCAGCAGCTGGGTCCAGGGGGGCTATGGCTACACCTTC. The chain combines TRBV5-4 with TRBJ1-2; 7 nucleotides match TRBD1. Per germline, CDR1 SGHNT and CDR2 YYREEE (reference sequence). V was pared by 3 bases and J by 4 bases, with 6 bases of the junction left unmatched. The CDR3 has 14 residues.

The chain couples TRBV28 to TRBJ1-1; possible D gene TRBD1, 5 bases. CDR1 is MDHEN and CDR2 is SYDVKM in the germline V gene. V was shortened by 3 bases and J by 6 bases, with 11 bases between the two germline ends. The CDR3 is 13 amino acids. CDR3: CASSFTGFSEAFF. CDR3 in DNA: TGTGCCAGCAGTTTTACAGGATTCTCTGAAGCTTTCTTT.

The chain has TRBV28 and TRBJ1-4; weak D call: TRBD1 (6 bases). CDR1 and CDR2 (germline): MDHEN, SYDVKM. The V end was cut by 5 bases, the J end by 5 bases, with 12 bases between. The CDR3 consists of 14 residues. CDR3 sequence: CASSQRGLNEKLFF. As DNA, the CDR3 is TGTGCCAGCAGTCAGCGGGGGCTAAATGAAAAACTGTTTTTT. Variable domain in full (rest from reference TRBV28 and TRBJ1-4): DVKVTQSSRYLVKRTGEKVFLECVQDMDHENMFWYRQDPGLGLRLIYFSYDVKMKEKGDIPEGYSVSREKKERFSLILESASTNQTSMYLCASSQRGLNEKLFFGSGTQLSVL.

This chain joins TRBV5-1 and TRBJ2-2, with 12 bases that match TRBD1. The germline CDR1 and CDR2 sequences are SGHRS and YFSETQ. This CDR3 is built from 15 residues. V gave up 4 bases and J gave up 8 bases; unmatched junction bases: 6. CDR3 loop: CASSPGQGAAGELFF. The CDR3, as DNA: TGCGCCAGCAGCCCGGGACAGGGGGCAGCGGGGGAGCTGTTTTTT.

The CDR3 here is CASSFGNQETQYF. The DNA of the CDR3 is TGTGCCAGCAGCTTCGGGAACCAAGAGACCCAGTACTTC. This chain connects TRBV11-2 to TRBJ2-5; tentatively, D is TRBD2 (5 bases). The CDR3 has 13 amino acids. The V gene lost 3 bases and the J gene lost 0 bases, with 5 bases spanning the gap. The germline V gene encodes CDR1 SGHAT and CDR2 FQNNGV.

V gene TRBV13 combines with J gene TRBJ2-1; 12 nucleotides align to TRBD2. Germline values: CDR1 PRHDT, CDR2 FYEKMQ (reference sequence). The CDR3 runs 17 residues. The V gene end was trimmed by 5 bases and the J gene end by 5 bases; junction bases not matched to a gene: 10. The CDR3 loop reads CASSLLQLAGGNNEQFF. CDR3 DNA sequence: TGTGCCAGCAGCCTACTCCAACTAGCGGGAGGTAACAATGAGCAGTTCTTC.

This clone has only one observation. The chain combines TRBV19 with TRBJ2-5; D might be TRBD2 (6 bases). The CDR3 is 15 residues long. Germline CDR1 reads LNHDA; CDR2 reads SQIVND (reference sequence). Trimming took off 1 base at V and 4 bases at J, with 13 bases between the two ends. The CDR3 coding sequence is TGTGCCAGTAGTATAGCCCACATGGGAGGAGAGACCCAGTACTTC. Translated, it gives CASSIAHMGGETQYF.

The V and J genes are TRBV29-1 and TRBJ1-5; D may be TRBD1 (5 bases). The V gene lost 7 bases and the J gene lost 2 bases, with 15 bases spanning the gap. CDR3 length: 14 amino acids. Per the germline V gene, CDR1 is SQVTM and CDR2 is ANQGSEA. CDR3 residues: CSATLGGGNQPQHF. The CDR3, as DNA: TGCAGCGCTACTTTGGGGGGGGGCAATCAGCCCCAGCATTTT.

The chain carries TRBV2 and TRBJ1-1, with D perhaps TRBD1 (5 bases). Germline assignment: CDR1 SNHLY and CDR2 FYNNEI. The CDR3 consists of 13 residues. Trimming cost V 5 bases and J 3 bases, with 10 bases left between them. For the CDR3, the DNA is TGTGCCAGCAGTATGGAAGGGGACACTGAAGCTTTCTTT. It is translated as CASSMEGDTEAFF.

CDR3 sequence: CATSIEYNSNQPQHF. The DNA of the CDR3 is TGTGCCACCAGCATAGAATACAATAGCAATCAGCCCCAGCATTTT. The rearrangement links TRBV15 to TRBJ1-5, with D hard to call. V was shortened by 4 bases and J by 0 bases, with 10 bases between the two germline ends. This CDR3 contains 15 residues. In germline, CDR1 is LNHNV, CDR2 YYDKDF (reference sequence).

V and J are TRBV5-8 and TRBJ1-4; 8 nucleotides match TRBD1. Trimming removed 4 bases from V and 8 bases from J; junction bases left unmatched: 13. This CDR3 comprises 16 residues. From germline, CDR1 is SGHTS and CDR2 YDEGEE. CDR3 coding DNA: TGTGCCAGCAGCCGATCAGGACAGGGTGCGGGGGAAAAACTGTTTTTT. This gives the protein CASSRSGQGAGEKLFF.

The rearrangement links TRBV28 to TRBJ2-1; 7 bases are a match to TRBD2. Per the germline V gene, CDR1 is MDHEN and CDR2 is SYDVKM. V was clipped by 3 bases and J by 10 bases; unmatched bases: 6. This CDR3 spans 13 amino acids. CDR3 DNA: TGTGCCAGCAGTTTCTTCGCCGGGGGGGAGCAGTTCTTC. Translation gives CASSFFAGGEQFF.

A single count supports this clone. V gene TRBV7-8 combines with J gene TRBJ2-4, with D hard to call. The V and J ends lost 4 bases and 1 base respectively, with 2 bases between them. The germline V gene has CDR1 SGHVS and CDR2 FQNEAQ. The CDR3 loop spans 12 amino acids. The CDR3 DNA follows: TGTGCCAGCAGCTCTGCCAAAAACATTCAGTACTTC. Its protein is CASSSAKNIQYF.

The V gene is TRBV4-1, the J gene TRBJ2-1; 9 bases map to TRBD2. Trimming removed 3 bases from V and 8 bases from J; junction bases left unmatched: 8. The CDR3 runs 15 residues. Germline CDR1 MGHRA, CDR2 YSYEKL. In nucleotides, the CDR3 is TGCGCCAGCAGCCATTTGGGACTAGCTATCGATGAGCAGTTCTTC. This sequence encodes CASSHLGLAIDEQFF.